Following are 21 T cell receptor beta chains from one sample sequenced in a study of T cells expressing NK-cell markers. TCRdb re-analyzed the 5' RACE reads; it lists each CDR3 protein once, without DNA. This sample's table reports around 550,000 distinct CDR3 sequences. Material: blood T cells: a sorted CD56 or NKG2C T cell subset, CD4+ or CD8+ T cells, or bulk PBMC T cells (not recorded which). These receptors came from a man between 18 and 29 years old in good health.

The CDR3 sequence is CASSLVGSEGYTF. The genes are TRBV5-1 and TRBJ1-2. CDR3 length equals 13 residues. Germline V gives CDR1 SGHRS, CDR2 YFSETQ.

V is TRBV4-3 and J is TRBJ2-4; TCRdb calls TRBD2, which cannot be checked without DNA. This CDR3 has 12 amino acids. Looked up from germline, CDR1 is LGHNA and CDR2 is YSLEER. CDR3 sequence: CASSMKGGIQYF.

The chain carries TRBV7-9 and TRBJ1-1. Germline V gene lookup returns CDR1 SEHNR and CDR2 FQNEAQ (reference sequence). The CDR3 has 14 amino acids. CDR3 sequence reads: CASSSPPLGPEAFF.

This chain uses TRBV6-1 with TRBJ2-3; TCRdb gives TRBD1 as the D gene, but with no DNA this cannot be confirmed. This CDR3 contains 14 residues. In germline, CDR1 is MNHNS, CDR2 SASEGT. CDR3 amino acids: CASRNRGNTDTQYF.

This rearrangement joins TRBV6-2 or TRBV6-3 to TRBJ2-1; the D call from TCRdb, TRBD2, cannot be confirmed without DNA. CDR1 is MNHEY, CDR2 SVGEGT, per germline. The CDR3 covers 20 residues. The CDR3 region is CASSTRGTSGRVSSYNEQFF.

The chain uses TRBV6-5 and TRBJ1-4; TCRdb's D call of TRBD1 is untestable without DNA. Germline CDR1 is MNHEY and CDR2 is SVGAGI. This CDR3 spans 16 amino acids. The CDR3 here is CASSYSRDRAREKLFF.

The chain couples TRBV5-1 to TRBJ2-5; TCRdb names TRBD2, which stays unverified in the absence of DNA. Germline V gene data show CDR1 as SGHRS and CDR2 as YFSETQ. This CDR3 has 11 residues. CDR3: CASSLGGPQYF.

The rearrangement uses TRBV2 and TRBJ2-1; TCRdb calls TRBD2, which cannot be checked without DNA. This CDR3 is built from 13 residues. The germline CDR1 and CDR2 sequences are SNHLY and FYNNEI. The CDR3 region is CATIGPPYNEQFF.

The rearrangement joins TRBV20-1 to TRBJ2-1; absent DNA, TCRdb's TRBD2 call cannot be checked. The CDR3 contains 19 residues. Per the germline V gene, CDR1 is DFQATT and CDR2 is SNEGSKA (reference sequence). Here the CDR3 reads CSARVGFGLAGHSYNEQFF.

This chain connects TRBV4-1 to TRBJ1-1; no DNA is available, so the TRBD1 call from TCRdb remains unchecked. Germline CDR1 MGHRA, CDR2 YSYEKL. The length of the CDR3 is 17 residues. The CDR3 sequence is CASSQGKDREVITEAFF.

V usage is TRBV5-1 and J usage is TRBJ2-6. The CDR3 is 14 amino acids. Germline V gene lookup returns CDR1 SGHRS and CDR2 YFSETQ. The CDR3 here is CASSTFSGANVLTF.

The chain has TRBV3-1 and TRBJ2-5; TCRdb's assignment of TRBD2 cannot be checked, as there is no DNA. Germline CDR1 reads LGHDT; CDR2 reads YNNKEL (reference sequence). The CDR3 length is 17 residues. This CDR3 is CASSQDRLAGGQETQYF.

J is TRBJ1-1 and V is TRBV5-1; TCRdb calls TRBD1, which cannot be checked without DNA. Per the germline V gene, CDR1 is SGHRS and CDR2 is YFSETQ. This CDR3 has 16 residues. The CDR3 reads CASSLGSGQGKTEAFF.

The rearrangement links TRBV19 to TRBJ2-7; TCRdb's D gene call, TRBD1, goes unchecked for lack of DNA. This CDR3 contains 14 residues. Germline V lookup: CDR1 LNHDA, CDR2 SQIVND (reference sequence). Here the CDR3 reads CASGPSVRSYEQYF. The variable domain in full, with the rest retrieved from reference TRBV19 and TRBJ2-7, is DGGITQSPKYLFRKEGQNVTLSCEQNLNHDAMYWYRQDPGQGLRLIYYSQIVNDFQKGDIAEGYSVSREKKESFPLTVTSAQKNPTAFYLCASGPSVRSYEQYFGPGTRLTVT.

The chain combines TRBV20-1 with TRBJ1-4; TCRdb returns TRBD1, unconfirmable since there is no DNA. This CDR3 spans 15 amino acids. Germline CDR1 is DFQATT and CDR2 is SNEGSKA (reference sequence). CDR3 residues: CSARVRGQTNEKLFF.

The chain couples TRBV7-9 to TRBJ1-4; TCRdb picks TRBD1, but there is no DNA to check that call. The V gene's germline CDR1 is SEHNR and CDR2 FQNEAQ (reference sequence). The CDR3 has 15 residues. This chain's CDR3 is CASSGLKGGNEKLFF.

This rearrangement joins TRBV5-6 to TRBJ1-2; TCRdb selects TRBD1, and the lack of DNA leaves this call unchecked. The CDR3 totals 13 residues. Germline V gene sequence: CDR1 SGHDT, CDR2 YYEEEE. The CDR3 sequence: CASSPGQLNGYTF. The full variable domain, in which reference TRBV5-6 and TRBJ1-2 provide the parts outside the CDR3, is DAGVTQSPTHLIKTRGQQVTLRCSPKSGHDTVSWYQQALGQGPQFIFQYYEEEERQRGNFPDRFSGHQFPNYSSELNVNALLLGDSALYLCASSPGQLNGYTFGSGTRLTVV.

The chain combines TRBV6-5 with TRBJ1-1; TCRdb's D gene call, TRBD1, goes unchecked for lack of DNA. CDR1 and CDR2 from the germline V gene are MNHEY and SVGAGI. This CDR3 has 18 residues. CDR3 amino acids: CASMDRALEEGMNTEAFF.

The chain couples TRBV20-1 to TRBJ2-3; TCRdb selects TRBD2, and the lack of DNA leaves this call unchecked. Germline-derived CDR1 and CDR2 are DFQATT and SNEGSKA (reference sequence). The CDR3 sequence is 16 residues long. The CDR3 sequence: CSATRISGRGTDTQYF.

The rearrangement joins TRBV5-1 to TRBJ2-1. This CDR3 contains 18 residues. CDR1 SGHRS and CDR2 YFSETQ come from the germline V gene. The CDR3 is CASSLGRVHGSSYNEQFF.

The V call is TRBV5-1, the J call TRBJ2-3; TCRdb proposes TRBD2, but this gene call is untestable without DNA. Germline CDR1 reads SGHRS; CDR2 reads YFSETQ. This CDR3 contains 16 residues. CDR3 sequence reads: CASSRLARSSTDTQYF.